This entry lists 24 T cell receptor delta chains sequenced from one sample in a study of gamma-delta chains in newborns, infants, children. TCRdb called clones anew from the reads with CATT. The sample holds about 5,500 delta-chain clones, approximately 3% seen once. The sample comprised blood. Receptor source: a child who was a newborn, infant or young child, either healthy, febrile or measles-vaccinated (not recorded which).

Details on this clone: This likely came from a read error, as a far larger clone is one base away. Other DNA variants within this sample encode the same CDR3. CDR3 sequence (DNA): TGTGCCTGTGACACCGTACTGGGAGATACCTGGGACACCCGACAGATGTTTTTC. Translated, it gives CACDTVLGDTWDTRQMFF. This chain uses TRDV2 with TRDJ3, with D tentatively TRDD3 (6 bases). Germline CDR1 reads GEAIGNYY; CDR2 reads EKD. The length of the CDR3 is 18 residues. Trimming cost V 0 bases and J 2 bases, with 13 bases left between them.

This clone was observed a few times. A single base is all that separates this from a far larger clone, so a read error is likely. This sample includes further DNA sequences coding for the same CDR3. The chain employs TRDV2 and TRDJ3, with 8 bases fitting TRDD3. CDR3 length equals 18 residues. CDR1 and CDR2 from the germline V gene are GEAIGNYY and EKD. V shed 7 bases and J 1 base; nucleotides not matched to a gene: 11. The CDR3 region is CACDSGGPFSWDTRQMFF. The DNA for the CDR3 is TGTGCCTGCGACTCTGGGGGACCTTTTTCCTGGGACACCCGACAGATGTTTTTC.

This clone is deemed medium-sized. This chain joins TRDV1 and TRDJ1; 10 nucleotides match TRDD3. V shed 3 bases and J 3 bases; nucleotides not matched to a gene: 31. Germline V gives CDR1 TSWWSYY, CDR2 QGS. There are 24 residues in the CDR3. The CDR3 here is CALGDRGDTTPGRDWGISPDKLIF. The CDR3 coding sequence is TGTGCTCTTGGGGACCGGGGGGACACGACGCCTGGACGAGACTGGGGGATTTCACCCGATAAACTCATCTTT.

The chain couples TRDV2 to TRDJ3, with TRDD3 matching over 7 bases. Per germline, CDR1 GEAIGNYY and CDR2 EKD. With 0 bases clipped from V and 2 bases from J, the junction kept 12 bases outside the gene matches. The CDR3 totals 20 residues. This CDR3 reads CACDTAWGGGQTWDTRQMFF. CDR3 in DNA: TGTGCCTGTGACACCGCCTGGGGGGGAGGTCAAACCTGGGACACCCGACAGATGTTTTTC.

By proportion, this clone is large. Other DNA sequences from this sample encode an identical CDR3 as well. The CDR3 nucleotides read TGTGCAGCAAGGGTCGGTTGGGGGACGACAGCACAACTCTTCTTT. Translated, it gives CAARVGWGTTAQLFF. This chain connects TRAV29/DV5 to TRDJ2, with 7 bases identical to TRDD3. V was clipped by 2 bases and J by 4 bases; unmatched bases: 8. CDR1 is NSMFDY and CDR2 is ISSIKDK in the germline V gene. This CDR3 comprises 15 residues.

This clone is large (0.1 to 1%) in the sample. The sample has other DNA sequences that encode this CDR3 too. CDR3 DNA: TGTGCCTGTGACACCGTACGGCCCCTCGTCGCCTGGGACACCCGACAGATGTTTTTC. Protein sequence: CACDTVRPLVAWDTRQMFF. The chain couples TRDV2 to TRDJ3, with D hard to call. CDR1 and CDR2 from the germline V gene are GEAIGNYY and EKD. V lost 0 bases and J 2 bases, leaving 16 bases between the germline ends. The CDR3 is 19 residues long.

Notes on this clone: The TCRdb protein, from a much larger clone, departs from this DNA's translation at residue 3, likely by read error; the protein shown derives from the DNA. This chain connects TRDV1 to TRDJ2; 9 bases match TRDD3. Germline V gene lookup returns CDR1 TSWWSYY and CDR2 QGS. The CDR3 extends over 15 amino acids. The CDR3 spells CAPGELGDLTAQLFF. The CDR3 coding sequence is TGTGCTCCTGGGGAACTGGGGGATTTGACAGCACAACTCTTCTTT.

About this clone: A much larger clone lies one base from this, so it may be a read error. The sample contains more than one DNA sequence encoding this CDR3. The chain links TRDV2 to TRDJ2; possible D gene TRDD3, 6 bases. Germline CDR1 is GEAIGNYY and CDR2 is EKD. Trimming pared 1 base from V and 3 bases from J, leaving 20 bases between. The CDR3 extends over 18 amino acids. CDR3 sequence reads: CACDTRDRDHALTAQLFF. In DNA form, the CDR3 reads TGTGCCTGTGACACTCGGGATAGAGACCACGCCCTGACAGCACAACTCTTCTTT.

This clone counts as medium-sized. One base separates it from a far larger clone, so it is likely a read error. The same CDR3 is also encoded by other DNA sequences in this sample. J is TRDJ3 and V is TRDV2; 9 nucleotides match TRDD3. CDR1 is GEAIGNYY, CDR2 EKD, per germline. This CDR3 has 16 amino acids. The CDR3 DNA reads as TGCGCCTGTGACTGGGGGAGCTCCTGGGACACCCGACAGATGTTTTTC. Its protein is CACDWGSSWDTRQMFF.

This clone is labeled as large. Different DNA sequences within this sample yield the same CDR3. The chain is built from TRDV2 and TRDJ3; 11 bases match TRDD3. CDR1 and CDR2 from the germline V gene are GEAIGNYY and EKD. V lost 0 bases to trimming and J lost 0 bases; unmatched junction nucleotides: 6. The CDR3 runs to 20 residues. CDR3 protein: CACDTVGDTKGSWDTRQMFF. Here the CDR3 DNA reads TGTGCCTGTGACACCGTGGGGGATACGAAGGGCTCCTGGGACACCCGACAGATGTTTTTC.

This clone was seen a handful of times. TCRdb assigns this DNA the protein of a much larger clone, which departs from its translation at residue 18; this likely reflects a read error, and the protein shown comes from translating the DNA. The chain employs TRDV2 and TRDJ3; the match to TRDD3 covers 11 bases. Germline V gene data show CDR1 as GEAIGNYY and CDR2 as EKD. The CDR3 runs to 20 residues. The CDR3 protein is CACDSVRTGGYDWDTRQTFF. The CDR3 DNA is TGTGCCTGTGACTCGGTTCGTACTGGGGGATATGACTGGGACACCCGACAGACGTTTTTC.

Regarding this clone: TCRdb's entry gives the protein of a much larger clone, which mismatches this DNA's translation at residue 15, likely from a read error; the protein reported here is translated from the DNA. The chain is built from TRDV2 and TRDJ3, with 9 bases matching TRDD3. Germline-derived CDR1 and CDR2 are GEAIGNYY and EKD. The CDR3 sequence is 18 residues long. Here the CDR3 DNA reads TGTGCCTGTGACACTAGGGGATACGCTTCCTGGGACACCCGACATATGTTTTTC. The encoded protein is CACDTRGYASWDTRHMFF.

This clone was observed a handful of times. The TCRdb protein, from a much larger clone, departs from this DNA's translation at residue 11, likely by read error; the protein shown derives from the DNA. V is TRDV2 and J is TRDJ3; 8 nucleotides agree with TRDD3. CDR3 length: 18 amino acids. Germline V gene lookup returns CDR1 GEAIGNYY and CDR2 EKD. The CDR3 DNA sequence: TGTGCCTGTGACACGGGATACGCTAGCTCCAGGGACACCCGACAGATGTTTTTC. It yields the protein CACDTGYASSRDTRQMFF.

About this clone itself: TCRdb's protein for this DNA is that of a much larger clone and differs from the translation at residue 6, likely a read error; the protein shown is the DNA translation. The chain has TRDV1 and TRDJ1, with TRDD3 matching 10 bases. The CDR3 loop spans 19 amino acids. The germline V gene has CDR1 TSWWSYY and CDR2 QGS. J gave up 2 bases and V 5 bases, and 17 bases lay outside the gene matches. The DNA for the CDR3 is TGTGCTCTTGGGCGACCCCATGTACTGGGGGATTATCTTACCGATAAACTCATCTTT. It specifies CALGRPHVLGDYLTDKLIF.

This clone was found a few times. TCRdb has a much larger clone's protein, which differs at residue 13 from the translation of this DNA, likely because of a read error; what is shown is the protein translated from the DNA. V usage is TRDV2 and J usage is TRDJ3; D perhaps matches TRDD3 (6 bases). The CDR3 is made up of 18 amino acids. CDR1 is GEAIGNYY and CDR2 is EKD in the germline V gene. CDR3 coding DNA: TGTGCCTGTGACACCTGGGGGTCGAGCTCCTGGGACGCCCGACAGATGTTTTTC. It specifies CACDTWGSSSWDARQMFF.

The sample holds a few counts of this clone. The protein recorded in TCRdb matches a much larger clone and deviates from this DNA's translation at residue 9, suggesting a read error; the protein here is obtained by translating the DNA. The chain recombines TRDV1 with TRDJ1; maybe TRDD3 (6 bases). The CDR3 contains 18 residues. V lost 4 bases, J lost 2 bases, and 23 bases lay in between. CDR1 TSWWSYY and CDR2 QGS come from the germline V gene. CDR3: CALGVKMGGTLVTDKLIF. CDR3 in DNA: TGTGCTCTTGGGGTAAAAATGGGGGGTACGCTAGTAACCGATAAACTCATCTTT.

As regards this clone: It is likely a read error: a sequence one base away is far more abundant. The genes are TRDV2 and TRDJ2, with 13 bases lining up with TRDD3. The CDR3 is 14 residues long. Looked up from germline, CDR1 is GEAIGNYY and CDR2 is EKD. Unmatched junction bases numbered 3, after V lost 5 bases and J lost 7 bases. This chain's CDR3 is CACGTGGYEAQLFF. The CDR3 nucleotides read TGTGCCTGTGGCACTGGGGGATACGAAGCACAACTCTTCTTT.

This clone came up a few times. Given a far larger clone just one base away, this is likely a sequencing read error. V usage is TRDV2 and J usage is TRDJ3, with 10 bases aligning to TRDD3. The germline V gene has CDR1 GEAIGNYY and CDR2 EKD. The length of the CDR3 is 19 residues. CDR3 residues: CARDKVLGDLSWDTRQMFF. CDR3 DNA sequence: TGTGCCCGTGACAAAGTACTGGGGGATCTCTCCTGGGACACCCGACAGATGTTTTTC.

In its sample, this clone ranks as medium-sized (0.01 to 0.1%). The sample has other DNA sequences that encode this CDR3 too. V gene TRDV1 combines with J gene TRDJ1, with D possibly matching TRDD3 (6 bases). Germline V lookup: CDR1 TSWWSYY, CDR2 QGS. The CDR3 consists of 24 residues. The V and J ends lost 2 bases and 0 bases respectively, with 37 bases between them. The CDR3, as DNA: TGTGCTCTTGGGGAAATCCCTCCTCCCTACAGTGCTGGGGTCCGAGGTGCTAACACCGATAAACTCATCTTT. Residues: CALGEIPPPYSAGVRGANTDKLIF.

As concerns this clone: A read error is likely here: a far larger clone is one base away. This chain joins TRDV2 and TRDJ2, with 13 bases lining up with TRDD3. Germline-derived CDR1 and CDR2 are GEAIGNYY and EKD. V lost 0 bases and J lost 10; bases outside the gene matches: 7. The CDR3 runs 16 residues. CDR3 residues: CACDTLHWGIRRQLFF. DNA of the CDR3: TGTGCCTGTGACACCCTACACTGGGGGATACGTAGACAACTCTTCTTT.

Points on this clone: This DNA's translation and the protein TCRdb lists, from a much larger clone, do not match at residue 11, likely due to a read error; the protein shown is translated from the DNA. The chain carries TRDV1 and TRDJ3; tentatively, D is TRDD3 (6 bases). The CDR3 spans 18 residues. Germline values: CDR1 TSWWSYY, CDR2 QGS. The CDR3 is CALGELGDVSRDTRQMFF. The DNA of the CDR3 is TGTGCTCTTGGGGAACTGGGGGACGTCTCCCGGGACACCCGACAGATGTTTTTC.

This clone showed up just a few times. This likely stems from a read error, as it lies one base from a far larger clone. This sample also contains other DNA sequences that code for the same CDR3. V and J are TRDV2 and TRDJ3, with 13 bases that match TRDD3. With 4 bases clipped from V and 0 bases from J, the junction kept 2 bases outside the gene matches. Per the germline V gene, CDR1 is GEAIGNYY and CDR2 is EKD. The CDR3 extends over 18 amino acids. CDR3 bases: TGTGCCTGTGATTACTGGGGGATACGCTCCTGGGACACCCGACAGATGTTTTTC. As protein: CACDYWGIRSWDTRQMFF.

As regards this clone: TCRdb's listed protein matches a much larger clone and diverges from this DNA's translation at residue 9, likely through a read error; the protein shown comes from the DNA. The V call is TRDV2, the J call TRDJ3; the match to TRDD3 covers 10 bases. This CDR3 has 16 residues. Unmatched junction bases numbered 3, after V lost 3 bases and J lost 5 bases. Germline CDR1 reads GEAIGNYY; CDR2 reads EKD. DNA of the CDR3: TGTGCCTGTGACGTACTGGGGGATCGGGACACCCGACAGATGTTTTTC. As protein: CACDVLGDRDTRQMFF.

With respect to this clone: TCRdb lists the protein of a much larger clone for this DNA, which differs at residue 12, so this is likely a read error; the protein given here is translated from the DNA itself. This chain uses TRDV2 with TRDJ3, with D possibly matching TRDD3 (6 bases). The CDR3 runs to 18 residues. From germline, CDR1 is GEAIGNYY and CDR2 EKD. The CDR3 bases are TGTGCCTGTGACACCGGGGATGGGAGCTCCTGGGGCACCCGACAGATGTTTTTC. Amino acids: CACDTGDGSSWGTRQMFF.